The rows below give T cell receptor beta chains drawn from one sample of a study of T cells in Graves' hyperthyroidism and ophthalmopathy. TCRdb re-analysed the multiplex PCR reads in MiXCR, keeping a single row per CDR3 protein. The sample consists of 350,000 to 400,000 distinct CDR3 sequences, 14% to 15% of them appearing once. Source material: blood. Receptor source: a woman aged 25-40 years with Graves' hyperthyroidism. CDR3s include the opening cysteine and the closing phenylalanine or tryptophan. Fields, in order: J gene, CDR3 length, V gene, clone size, D gene, CDR3 DNA, CDR3 protein. D genes are given only for firm matches. Rows may omit the clone size; those that give it use once, few, many or a size class.

TRBJ1-2 | 14 | TRBV29-1 | NA | NA | TGCAGCGTTGAAGATGGTCGGGGGGTCTATGGCTACACCTTC | CSVEDGRGVYGYTF
TRBJ2-5 | 15 | TRBV12-5 | NA | NA | TGTGCTAGTGCCCCCGACAGGCGCCTTGGGGAGACCCAGTACTTC | CASAPDRRLGETQYF
TRBJ2-7 | 15 | TRBV20-1 | many | NA | TGCAGTGCTAGACGGTGGCGGGAAAGCTCCTACGAGCAGTACTTC | CSARRWRESSYEQYF
TRBJ2-7 | 14 | TRBV28 | many | NA | TGTGCCAGCAGTTGGGGCTCGAGCTCCTACGAGCAGTACTTC | CASSWGSSSYEQYF
TRBJ1-5 | 14 | TRBV30 | many | NA | TGTGCCTGGAGTACTCTGAGTAGCAATCAGCCCCAGCATTTT | CAWSTLSSNQPQHF
TRBJ2-3 | 13 | TRBV2 | many | NA | TGTGCCAGCAGCCCCAGACTTACAGATACGCAGTATTTT | CASSPRLTDTQYF
TRBJ1-5 | 17 | TRBV28 | NA | TRBD1 | TGTGCCACCAAGGGGGCCCTGAGCCTGTATAGCAATCAGCCCCAGCATTTT | CATKGALSLYSNQPQHF
TRBJ1-2 | 14 | TRBV20-1 | many | NA | TGCAGTGCGCGACCATGGGACATGGGGTCAGGCTACACCTTC | CSARPWDMGSGYTF
TRBJ2-3 | 13 | TRBV24-1 | NA | NA | TGTGCCACAGGGGAAGTGGGTGCAGATACGCAGTATTTT | CATGEVGADTQYF
TRBJ2-7 | 13 | TRBV30 | many | NA | TGTGCCTGGAGGCAATTTATCGGGGACGAGCAGTACTTC | CAWRQFIGDEQYF
TRBJ1-5 | 11 | TRBV7-2 | many | NA | TGTGCCAGCAGCTTTGAAGGGCCCCAGCATTTT | CASSFEGPQHF
TRBJ1-1 | 15 | TRBV20-1 | many | NA | TGCAGTGCTAGAGACAAGACAGGTCTGAACACTGAAGCTTTCTTT | CSARDKTGLNTEAFF
TRBJ2-3 | 14 | TRBV3-1 | few | NA | TGTGTCAGCAGGGGGGCGGGAGAAAGGAATACGCAGTATTTT | CVSRGAGERNTQYF
TRBJ2-1 | 15 | TRBV24-1 | many | NA | TGTGCCACCAGTATACCGGGGCCCTTGGGGGTTGAGCAGTTCTTC | CATSIPGPLGVEQFF
TRBJ2-7 | 15 | TRBV7-9 | many | NA | TGTGCCAGCAGCTTATCCGCGGGCAACTCCTACGAGCAGTACTTC | CASSLSAGNSYEQYF
TRBJ1-5 | 17 | TRBV18 | many | NA | TGTGCCAGCTCACCACCCGTTGGGGATCGTGGCAATCAGCCCCAGCATTTT | CASSPPVGDRGNQPQHF
TRBJ2-7 | 15 | TRBV10-3 | many | NA | TGTGCCATCAGTGAGGGGGTGGCCACACACTACGAGCAGTACTTC | CAISEGVATHYEQYF